These T cell receptor beta chains were read from a single sample in a study of cytomegalovirus exposure and HLA in healthy donors. Sequencing used immunoSEQ multiplex PCR; TCRdb keeps in-frame clones, though not all of them. The sample has some 44,000 clones; about 50% are singletons. Sequencing was carried out using PBMCs. The receptors were sampled from a human donor in good health. CDR3s include the opening cysteine and the closing phenylalanine or tryptophan. The D gene is left open where the match is weak. Rows give clone size only sometimes, using once, few, many, or a class for an expanded clone.

D gene	V gene	J gene	clone size	CDR3 DNA	CDR3 protein
.	TRBV9	TRBJ1-2	.	TGTGCCAGCAGGGGGGAGCGGGGCTTCTATGGCTACACCTTC	CASRGERGFYGYTF
.	TRBV9	TRBJ1-2	.	TGTGCCAGCAGCTCCGGAGGAGGGTTTAACTATGGCTACACCTTC	CASSSGGGFNYGYTF
.	TRBV18	TRBJ2-6	.	TGTGCCAGCTCACCGCGTGCTGGGGCCAACGTCCTGACTTTC	CASSPRAGANVLTF
.	TRBV7-2	TRBJ2-7	.	TGTGCCAGCAGCCCTAGACTAGACGAGCAGTACTTC	CASSPRLDEQYF
.	TRBV5-1	TRBJ2-1	.	TGCGCCAGCAGACTACTTGACAGTTACAATGAGCAGTTCTTC	CASRLLDSYNEQFF
.	TRBV28	TRBJ1-2	.	TGTGCCAGCAGCAAACAGGCGGACTATGGCTACACCTTC	CASSKQADYGYTF
.	TRBV19	TRBJ2-7	.	TGTGCCAGTAGCTCGAGAGCCTACGAGCAGTACTTC	CASSSRAYEQYF
.	TRBV6-5	TRBJ1-2	few	TGTGCCAGCAGTTCCCCGGGGGGCTACACCTTC	CASSSPGGYTF
.	TRBV11-2	TRBJ2-7	.	TGTGCCAGCAGCGTCGCAGCCGGGAGAAACTACGAGCAGTATTTC	CASSVAAGRNYEQYF
.	TRBV18	TRBJ1-5	.	TGTGCCAGCTCACAACGACAGACCGATAATCAGCCCCAGCATTTT	CASSQRQTDNQPQHF
TRBD1	TRBV9	TRBJ1-2	.	TGTGCCAGCAGCGTAGCTAGGGACAGGGAGAACTATGGCTACACCTTC	CASSVARDRENYGYTF
.	TRBV6-1	TRBJ1-5	few	TGTGCCAGCAGTGAAGGTAGGGGAAGCAATCAGCCCCAGCATTTT	CASSEGRGSNQPQHF
.	TRBV6-1	TRBJ2-3	.	TGTGCCAGCAGGATCACTAGCACAGATACGCAGTATTTT	CASRITSTDTQYF
.	TRBV7-9	TRBJ2-3	few	TGTGCCAGCAGCTTACCTACTGGTACGCAGTATTTT	CASSLPTGTQYF
.	TRBV15	TRBJ1-2	.	TGTGCCACCAGCAATGAGGTCGACTATGGCTACACCTTC	CATSNEVDYGYTF
TRBD2	TRBV5-1	TRBJ2-3	once	TGCGCCAGCAGCTTGGCTAGCGGGAGAGAAGATACGCAGTATTTT	CASSLASGREDTQYF
.	TRBV18	TRBJ1-5	.	TGTGCCAGCTCACCATCGGGAGTAGATCAGCCCCAGCATTTT	CASSPSGVDQPQHF
.	TRBV9	TRBJ2-2	.	TGTGCCAGCAGCCCTAGCGCGGGGGCTGACACCGGGGAGCTGTTTTTT	CASSPSAGADTGELFF
.	TRBV28	TRBJ1-5	.	TGTGCCAGCAGGAGTATCAGGTCCCAGCATTTT	CASRSIRSQHF
.	TRBV6-6	TRBJ1-3	.	TGTGCCAGCAGTTACTCGTGGGAGGCTGGAAACACCATATATTTT	CASSYSWEAGNTIYF
TRBD1	TRBV18	TRBJ1-2	.	TGTGCCAGCTCACCGCCAATTGGGACAGTCTCCTATGGCTACACCTTC	CASSPPIGTVSYGYTF
.	TRBV11-3	TRBJ2-1	few	TGTGCCAGCAGCCAACAGGGATCCTACAATGAGCAGTTCTTC	CASSQQGSYNEQFF
.	TRBV28	TRBJ1-5	.	TGTGCCAGCAGTTTCGCACAGGGAAAAAGCAATCAGCCCCAGCATTTT	CASSFAQGKSNQPQHF
.	TRBV5-4	TRBJ2-7	.	TGTGCCAGCAGCGGGCTCTATCGATCCTACGAGCAGTACTTC	CASSGLYRSYEQYF
TRBD1	TRBV7-3	TRBJ2-1	.	TGTGCCAGCAGCTCAGATAAGGACAGGGCGGGGAATGAGCAGTTCTTC	CASSSDKDRAGNEQFF
.	TRBV4-2	TRBJ2-5	.	TGTGCCAGCAGCGAGGGACTTGGCGGCCTTAGTGAGACCCAGTACTTC	CASSEGLGGLSETQYF
.	TRBV7-9	TRBJ1-1	.	TGTGCCAGCAGCTTGGGGGGGGGCGCGGGCACTGAAGCTTTCTTT	CASSLGGGAGTEAFF
.	TRBV10-1	TRBJ2-3	.	TGCGCCAGCAGTGAGAAGCGCCGCACCTTCACAGATACGCAGTATTTT	CASSEKRRTFTDTQYF